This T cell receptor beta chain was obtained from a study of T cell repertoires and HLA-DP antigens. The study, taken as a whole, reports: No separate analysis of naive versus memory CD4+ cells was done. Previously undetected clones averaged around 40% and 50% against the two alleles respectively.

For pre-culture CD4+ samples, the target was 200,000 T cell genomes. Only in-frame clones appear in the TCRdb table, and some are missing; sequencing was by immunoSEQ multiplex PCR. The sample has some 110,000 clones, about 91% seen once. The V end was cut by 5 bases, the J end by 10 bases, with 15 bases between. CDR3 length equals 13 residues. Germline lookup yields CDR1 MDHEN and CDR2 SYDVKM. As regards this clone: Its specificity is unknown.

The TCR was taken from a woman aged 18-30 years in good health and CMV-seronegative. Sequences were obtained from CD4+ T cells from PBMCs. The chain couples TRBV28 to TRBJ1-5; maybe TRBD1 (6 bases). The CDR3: CASSQDRTGPQHF. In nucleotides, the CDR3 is TGTGCCAGCAGTCAAGACAGGACCGGACCCCAGCATTTT.